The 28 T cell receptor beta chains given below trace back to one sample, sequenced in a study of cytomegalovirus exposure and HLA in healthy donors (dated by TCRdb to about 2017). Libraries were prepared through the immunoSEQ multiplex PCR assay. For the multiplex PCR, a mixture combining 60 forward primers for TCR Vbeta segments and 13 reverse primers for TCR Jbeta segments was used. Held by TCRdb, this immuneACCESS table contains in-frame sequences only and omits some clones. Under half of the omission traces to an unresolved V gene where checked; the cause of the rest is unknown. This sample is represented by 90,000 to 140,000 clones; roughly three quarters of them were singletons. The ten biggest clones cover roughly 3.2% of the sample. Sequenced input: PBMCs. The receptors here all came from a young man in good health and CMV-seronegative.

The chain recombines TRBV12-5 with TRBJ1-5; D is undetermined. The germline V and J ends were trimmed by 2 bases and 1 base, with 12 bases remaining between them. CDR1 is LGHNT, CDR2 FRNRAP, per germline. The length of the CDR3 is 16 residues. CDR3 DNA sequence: TGTGCTAGTGGTTTGTTTGCGGTTTACAGCAATCAGCCCCAGCATTTT. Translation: CASGLFAVYSNQPQHF.

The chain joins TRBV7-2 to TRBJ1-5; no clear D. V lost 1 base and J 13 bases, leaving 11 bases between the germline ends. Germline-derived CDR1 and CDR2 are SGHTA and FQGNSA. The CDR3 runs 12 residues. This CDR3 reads CASSLDGRKQHF. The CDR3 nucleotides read TGTGCCAGCAGCTTAGATGGCAGAAAGCAGCATTTT.

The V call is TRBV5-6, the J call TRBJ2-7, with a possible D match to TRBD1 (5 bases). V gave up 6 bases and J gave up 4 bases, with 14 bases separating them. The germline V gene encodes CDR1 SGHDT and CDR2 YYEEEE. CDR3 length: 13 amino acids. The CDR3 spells CASNLDRAYEQYF. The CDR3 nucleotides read TGTGCCAGCAACCTTGACAGAGCTTACGAGCAGTACTTC. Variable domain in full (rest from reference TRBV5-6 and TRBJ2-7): DAGVTQSPTHLIKTRGQQVTLRCSPKSGHDTVSWYQQALGQGPQFIFQYYEEEERQRGNFPDRFSGHQFPNYSSELNVNALLLGDSALYLCASNLDRAYEQYFGPGTRLTVT.

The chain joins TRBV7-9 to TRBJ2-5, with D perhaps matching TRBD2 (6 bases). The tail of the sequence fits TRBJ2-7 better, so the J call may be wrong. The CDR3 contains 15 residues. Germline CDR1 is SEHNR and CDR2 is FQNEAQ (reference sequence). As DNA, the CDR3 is TGTGCCAGCAGCTCTTCCGGGACTCCCCTTTACGAGCAGTACTTC. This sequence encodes CASSSSGTPLYEQYF.

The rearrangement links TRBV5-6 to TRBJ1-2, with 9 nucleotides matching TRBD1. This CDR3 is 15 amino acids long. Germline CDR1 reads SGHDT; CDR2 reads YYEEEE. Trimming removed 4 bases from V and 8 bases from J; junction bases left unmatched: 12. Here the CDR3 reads CASSPGTGQGQGYTF. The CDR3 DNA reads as TGTGCCAGCAGCCCCGGGACAGGGCAGGGGCAGGGCTACACCTTC.

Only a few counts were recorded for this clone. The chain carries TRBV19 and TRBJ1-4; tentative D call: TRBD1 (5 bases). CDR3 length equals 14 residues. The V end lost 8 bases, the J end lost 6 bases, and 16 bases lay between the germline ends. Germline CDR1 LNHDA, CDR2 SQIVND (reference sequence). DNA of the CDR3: TGTGCCAGTTCCCGACAGTCTGAGTATGAAAAACTGTTTTTT. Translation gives CASSRQSEYEKLFF.

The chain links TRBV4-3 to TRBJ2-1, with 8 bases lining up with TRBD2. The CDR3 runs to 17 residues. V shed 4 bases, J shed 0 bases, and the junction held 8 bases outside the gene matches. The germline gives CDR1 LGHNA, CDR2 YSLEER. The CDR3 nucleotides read TGCGCCAGCAGCCCAGTGGGCAGCGGGAGCTCCTACAATGAGCAGTTCTTC. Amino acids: CASSPVGSGSSYNEQFF.

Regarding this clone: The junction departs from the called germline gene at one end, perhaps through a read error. The CDR3, as DNA: TGTGCCAGCAGCGTAGTTCCAGGCCAATCTGGGGCCAACGGCCTGACTTTC. Encoded protein: CASSVVPGQSGANGLTF. The rearrangement joins TRBV9 to TRBJ2-6, with a weak D call TRBD1 (5 bases). CDR3 length equals 17 residues. Germline V gene data show CDR1 as SGDLS and CDR2 as YYNGEE.

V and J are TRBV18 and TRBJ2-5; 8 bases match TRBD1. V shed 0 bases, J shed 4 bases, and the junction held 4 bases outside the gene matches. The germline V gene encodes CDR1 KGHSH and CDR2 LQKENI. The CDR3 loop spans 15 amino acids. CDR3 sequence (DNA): TGTGCCAGCTCACCACCGTCAGACAGGGGAGAGACCCAGTACTTC. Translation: CASSPPSDRGETQYF.

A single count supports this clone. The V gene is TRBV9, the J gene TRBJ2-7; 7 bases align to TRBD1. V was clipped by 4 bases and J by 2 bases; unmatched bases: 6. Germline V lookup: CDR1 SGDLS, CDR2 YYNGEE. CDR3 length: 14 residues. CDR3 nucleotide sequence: TGTGCCAGCAGCCCCCGGGACAGTCCCTACGAGCAGTACTTC. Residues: CASSPRDSPYEQYF.

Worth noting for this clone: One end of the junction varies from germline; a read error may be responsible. In nucleotides, the CDR3 is TGTGCCAGCAGCCCCTTCGGACTAGCGGGAGTCAATGGGCAGTTCTTC. Encoded protein: CASSPFGLAGVNGQFF. The V call is TRBV11-2, the J call TRBJ2-1, with 13 bases aligning to TRBD2. Germline V gene data show CDR1 as SGHAT and CDR2 as FQNNGV. The CDR3 consists of 16 residues.

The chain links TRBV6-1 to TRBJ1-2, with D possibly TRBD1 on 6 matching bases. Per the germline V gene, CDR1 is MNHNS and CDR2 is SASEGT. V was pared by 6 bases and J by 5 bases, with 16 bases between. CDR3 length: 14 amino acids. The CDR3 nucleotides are TGTGCCAGCAGCGGAACAGGGAGTGATTATGGCTACACCTTC. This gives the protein CASSGTGSDYGYTF.

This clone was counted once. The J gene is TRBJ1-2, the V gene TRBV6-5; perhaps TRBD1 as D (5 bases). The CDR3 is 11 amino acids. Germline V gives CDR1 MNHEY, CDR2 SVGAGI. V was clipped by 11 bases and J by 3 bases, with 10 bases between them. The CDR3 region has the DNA TGTGCCGCCACGGGGGACTATGGCTACACCTTC. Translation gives CAATGDYGYTF.

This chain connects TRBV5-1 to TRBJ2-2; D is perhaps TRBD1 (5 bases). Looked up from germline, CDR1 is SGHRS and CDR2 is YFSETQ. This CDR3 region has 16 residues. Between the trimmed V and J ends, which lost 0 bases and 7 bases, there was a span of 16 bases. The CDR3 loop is CASSLAGRGQGGELFF. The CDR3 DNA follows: TGCGCCAGCAGCTTGGCTGGAAGGGGTCAGGGCGGGGAGCTGTTTTTT. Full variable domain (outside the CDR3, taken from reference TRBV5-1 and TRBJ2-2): KAGVTQTPRYLIKTRGQQVTLSCSPISGHRSVSWYQQTPGQGLQFLFEYFSETQRNKGNFPGRFSGRQFSNSRSEMNVSTLELGDSALYLCASSLAGRGQGGELFFGEGSRLTVL.

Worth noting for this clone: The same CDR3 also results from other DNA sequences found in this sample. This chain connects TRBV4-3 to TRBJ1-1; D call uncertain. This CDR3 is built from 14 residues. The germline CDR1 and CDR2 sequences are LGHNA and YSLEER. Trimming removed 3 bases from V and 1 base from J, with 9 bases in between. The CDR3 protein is CASSQLTGNTEAFF. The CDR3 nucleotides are TGCGCCAGCAGCCAGTTAACTGGGAACACTGAAGCTTTCTTT.

In nucleotides, the CDR3 is TGTGCCAGCAGCCCGGGGGAACCTAACTATGGCTACACCTTC. Translating it yields CASSPGEPNYGYTF. The chain links TRBV5-6 to TRBJ1-2, with D possibly matching TRBD1 (5 bases). CDR3 length equals 14 residues. The germline gives CDR1 SGHDT, CDR2 YYEEEE. V was shortened by 4 bases and J by 0 bases, with 10 bases between the two germline ends. Combining the CDR3 with reference TRBV5-6 and TRBJ1-2 gives the whole variable domain DAGVTQSPTHLIKTRGQQVTLRCSPKSGHDTVSWYQQALGQGPQFIFQYYEEEERQRGNFPDRFSGHQFPNYSSELNVNALLLGDSALYLCASSPGEPNYGYTFGSGTRLTVV.

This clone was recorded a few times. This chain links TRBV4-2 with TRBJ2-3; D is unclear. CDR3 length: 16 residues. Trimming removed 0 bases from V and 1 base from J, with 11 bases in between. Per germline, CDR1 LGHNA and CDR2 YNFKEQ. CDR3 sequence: CASSQDVRVGTDTQYF. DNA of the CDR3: TGTGCCAGCAGCCAAGACGTACGGGTTGGCACAGATACGCAGTATTTT.

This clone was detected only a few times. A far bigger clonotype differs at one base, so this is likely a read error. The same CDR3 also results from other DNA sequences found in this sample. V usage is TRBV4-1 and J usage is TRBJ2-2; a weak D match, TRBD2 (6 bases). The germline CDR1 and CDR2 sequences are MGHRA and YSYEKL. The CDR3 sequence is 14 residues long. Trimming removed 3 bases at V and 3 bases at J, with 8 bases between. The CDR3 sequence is CASSQGLDTGELFF. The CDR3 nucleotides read TGCGCCAGCAGCCAGGGACTCGACACCGGGGAGCTGTTTTTT.

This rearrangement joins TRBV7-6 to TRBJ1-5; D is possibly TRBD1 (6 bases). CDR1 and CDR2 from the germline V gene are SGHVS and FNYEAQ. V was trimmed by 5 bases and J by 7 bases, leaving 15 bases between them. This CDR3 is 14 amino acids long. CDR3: CASSPLTGRQPQHF. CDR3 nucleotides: TGTGCCAGCAGCCCACTGACAGGACGACAGCCCCAGCATTTT.

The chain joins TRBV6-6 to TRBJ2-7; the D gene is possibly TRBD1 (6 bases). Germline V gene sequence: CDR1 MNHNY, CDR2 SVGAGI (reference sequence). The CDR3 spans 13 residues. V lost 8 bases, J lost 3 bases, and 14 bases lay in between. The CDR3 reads CASGHRDYYEQYF. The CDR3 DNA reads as TGTGCCAGCGGCCACAGGGATTACTACGAGCAGTACTTC.

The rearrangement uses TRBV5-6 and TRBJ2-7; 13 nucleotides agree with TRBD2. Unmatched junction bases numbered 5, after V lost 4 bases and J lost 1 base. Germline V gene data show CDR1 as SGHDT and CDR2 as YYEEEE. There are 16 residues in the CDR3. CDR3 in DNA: TGTGCCAGCAGCCGTACACTAGCGGGAGGGTCCTACGAGCAGTACTTC. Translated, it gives CASSRTLAGGSYEQYF.

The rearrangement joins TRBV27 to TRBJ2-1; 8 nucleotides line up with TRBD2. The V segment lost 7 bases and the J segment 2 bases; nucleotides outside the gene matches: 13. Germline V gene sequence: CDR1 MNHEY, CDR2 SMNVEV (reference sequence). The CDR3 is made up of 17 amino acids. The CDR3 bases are TGTGCCAGCACCAAACTACCGCAGCGGGGGACCTACAATGAGCAGTTCTTC. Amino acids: CASTKLPQRGTYNEQFF.

This CDR3 reads CASSFGTSGMPGELFF. The CDR3 nucleotides are TGTGCCAGCAGCTTCGGAACTAGCGGGATGCCCGGGGAGCTGTTTTTT. This chain uses TRBV7-9 with TRBJ2-2; 10 bases are shared with TRBD2. Germline CDR1 is SEHNR and CDR2 is FQNEAQ (reference sequence). V lost 3 bases to trimming and J lost 6 bases; unmatched junction nucleotides: 7. CDR3 length equals 16 residues.

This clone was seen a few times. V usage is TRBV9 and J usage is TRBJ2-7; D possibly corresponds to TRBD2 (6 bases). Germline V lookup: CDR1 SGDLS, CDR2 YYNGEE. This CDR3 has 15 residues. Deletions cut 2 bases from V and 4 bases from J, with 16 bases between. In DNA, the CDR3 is TGTGCCAGCAGCGTGGGGTTAGCGGCCCAGTACGAGCAGTACTTC. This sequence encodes CASSVGLAAQYEQYF.

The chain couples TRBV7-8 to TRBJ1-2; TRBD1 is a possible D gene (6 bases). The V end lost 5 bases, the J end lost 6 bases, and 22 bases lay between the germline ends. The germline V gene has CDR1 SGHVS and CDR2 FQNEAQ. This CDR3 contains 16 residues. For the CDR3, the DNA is TGTGCCAGCAGCCAATACCGGGACAAGGTAACACATGGCTACACCTTC. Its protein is CASSQYRDKVTHGYTF.

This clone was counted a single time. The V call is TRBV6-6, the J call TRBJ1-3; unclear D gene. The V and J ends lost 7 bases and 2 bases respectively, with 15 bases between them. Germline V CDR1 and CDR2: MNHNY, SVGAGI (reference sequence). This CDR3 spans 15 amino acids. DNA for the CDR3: TGTGCCAGCAAACTGGGAATGGGAGCTGGAAACACCATATATTTT. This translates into CASKLGMGAGNTIYF.

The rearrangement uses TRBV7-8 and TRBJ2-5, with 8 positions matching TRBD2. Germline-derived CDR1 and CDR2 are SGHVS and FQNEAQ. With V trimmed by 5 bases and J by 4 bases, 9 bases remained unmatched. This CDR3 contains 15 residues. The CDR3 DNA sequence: TGTGCCAGCAGCCAGGACCCGGGACTAGGAGAGACCCAGTACTTC. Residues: CASSQDPGLGETQYF.

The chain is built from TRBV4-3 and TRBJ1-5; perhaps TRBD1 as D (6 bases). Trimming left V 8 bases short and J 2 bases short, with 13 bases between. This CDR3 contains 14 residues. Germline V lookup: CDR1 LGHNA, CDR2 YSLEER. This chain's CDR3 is CASSRQVRNQPQHF. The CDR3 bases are TGCGCCAGCTCCCGACAGGTCCGCAATCAGCCCCAGCATTTT.